The clone carrying this T cell receptor beta chain has just a few counts. The data stem from a study of blood T cell repertoires in COVID-19. Study context: Samples came from the United States, Italy and Spain, spanning acute and convalescent COVID-19. Nucleic acid was either cDNA or gDNA, and it came from T cells, B-cell-depleted T cells, or PBMCs.

Per the original data handling: Quantification of nucleated cells was approximated via reference gene primer amplification. Profiling relied on immunoSEQ multiplex PCR, and the TCRdb table lists in-frame clones only, not all of them. V, J and clone size are those of that table, while D and trimming were read from the DNA. The sample holds about 190,000 clones; 84% are singletons and the top ten take roughly 4.6%. V was trimmed by 4 bases and J by 5 bases, leaving 9 bases between them. The CDR3 contains 14 residues. Germline CDR1 MNHEY, CDR2 SMNVEV (reference sequence). The sequence came from a woman in her 70s with active or convalescent COVID-19. The chain recombines TRBV27 with TRBJ1-6; D is perhaps TRBD1 (5 bases). The sequenced sample consisted of peripheral blood. In nucleotides, the CDR3 is TGTGCCAGCAGTTACAGGACGAATAATTCACCCCTCCACTTT. Its translation is CASSYRTNNSPLHF.